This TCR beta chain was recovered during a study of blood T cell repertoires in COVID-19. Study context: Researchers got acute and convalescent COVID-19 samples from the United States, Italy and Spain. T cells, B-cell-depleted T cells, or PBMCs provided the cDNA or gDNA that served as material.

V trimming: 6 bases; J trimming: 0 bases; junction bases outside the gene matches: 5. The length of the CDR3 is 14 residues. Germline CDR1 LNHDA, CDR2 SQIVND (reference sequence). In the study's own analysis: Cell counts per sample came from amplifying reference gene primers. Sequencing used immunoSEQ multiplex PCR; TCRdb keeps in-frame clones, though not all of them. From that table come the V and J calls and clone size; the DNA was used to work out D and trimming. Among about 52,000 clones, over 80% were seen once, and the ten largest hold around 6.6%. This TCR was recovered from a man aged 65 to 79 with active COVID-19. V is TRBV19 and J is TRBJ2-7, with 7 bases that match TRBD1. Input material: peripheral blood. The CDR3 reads CASRRAGGSYEQYF. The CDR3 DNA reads TGTGCCAGTAGAAGGGCAGGGGGCTCCTACGAGCAGTACTTC.